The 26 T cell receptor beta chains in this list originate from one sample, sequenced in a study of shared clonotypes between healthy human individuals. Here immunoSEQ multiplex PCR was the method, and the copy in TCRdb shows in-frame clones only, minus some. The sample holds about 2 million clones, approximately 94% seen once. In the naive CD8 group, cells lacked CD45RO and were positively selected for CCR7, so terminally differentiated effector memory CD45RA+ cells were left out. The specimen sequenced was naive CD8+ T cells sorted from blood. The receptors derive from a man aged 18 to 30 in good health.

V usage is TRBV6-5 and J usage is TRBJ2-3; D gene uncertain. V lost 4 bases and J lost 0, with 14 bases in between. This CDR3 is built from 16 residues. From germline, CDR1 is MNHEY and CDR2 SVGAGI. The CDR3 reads CASSLDGTPSTDTQYF. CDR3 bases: TGTGCCAGCAGTTTGGACGGAACCCCTAGCACAGATACGCAGTATTTT.

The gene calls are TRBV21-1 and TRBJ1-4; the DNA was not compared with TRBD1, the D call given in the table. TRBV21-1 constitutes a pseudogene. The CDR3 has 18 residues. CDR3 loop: CASSKSGQGRRTNEKLFF. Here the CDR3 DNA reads TGTGCCAGCAGCAAATCGGGACAGGGGAGGCGAACTAATGAAAAACTGTTTTTT.

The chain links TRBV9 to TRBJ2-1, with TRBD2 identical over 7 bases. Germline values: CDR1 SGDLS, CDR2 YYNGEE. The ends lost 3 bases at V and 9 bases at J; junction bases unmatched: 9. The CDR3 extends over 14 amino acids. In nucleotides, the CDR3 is TGTGCCAGCAGCGGCGGGGGAACAGGAGGTGAGCAGTTCTTC. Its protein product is CASSGGGTGGEQFF.

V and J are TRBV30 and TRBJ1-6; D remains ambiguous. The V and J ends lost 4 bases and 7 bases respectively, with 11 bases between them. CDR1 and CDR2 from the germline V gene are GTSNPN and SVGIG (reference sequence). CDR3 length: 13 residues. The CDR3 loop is CAWNWGDNSPLHF. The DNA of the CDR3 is TGTGCCTGGAATTGGGGTGACAATTCACCCCTCCACTTT. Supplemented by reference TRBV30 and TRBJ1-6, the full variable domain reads SQTIHQWPATLVQPVGSPLSLECTVEGTSNPNLYWYRQAAGRGLQLLFYSVGIGQISSEVPQNLSASRPQDRQFILSSKKLLLSDSGFYLCAWNWGDNSPLHFGNGTRLTVT.

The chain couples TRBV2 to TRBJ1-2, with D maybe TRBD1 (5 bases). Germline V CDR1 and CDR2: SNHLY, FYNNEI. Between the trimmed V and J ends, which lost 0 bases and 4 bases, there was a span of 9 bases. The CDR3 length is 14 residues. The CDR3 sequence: CASSEAGLSYGYTF. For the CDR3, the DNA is TGTGCCAGCAGTGAAGCGGGACTATCCTATGGCTACACCTTC.

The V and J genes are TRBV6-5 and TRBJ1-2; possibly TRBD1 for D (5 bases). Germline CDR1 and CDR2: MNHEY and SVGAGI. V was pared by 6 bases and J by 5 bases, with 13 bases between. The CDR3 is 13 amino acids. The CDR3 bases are TGTGCCAGCAGCAAGTCCGACAGATATGGCTACACCTTC. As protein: CASSKSDRYGYTF.

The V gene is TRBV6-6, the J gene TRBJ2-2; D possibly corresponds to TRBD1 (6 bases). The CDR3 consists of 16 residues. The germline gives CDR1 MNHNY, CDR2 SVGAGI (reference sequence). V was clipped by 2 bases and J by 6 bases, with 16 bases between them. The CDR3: CASSYGQGKFAGELFF. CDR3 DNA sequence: TGTGCCAGCAGTTACGGGCAGGGGAAATTTGCCGGGGAGCTGTTTTTT.

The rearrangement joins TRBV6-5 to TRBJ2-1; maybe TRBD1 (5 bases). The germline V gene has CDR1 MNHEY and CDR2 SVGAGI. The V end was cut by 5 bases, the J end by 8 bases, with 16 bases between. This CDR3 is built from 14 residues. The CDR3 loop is CASSRVRVIDEQFF. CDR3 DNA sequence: TGTGCCAGCAGTCGTGTCAGGGTAATAGATGAGCAGTTCTTC.

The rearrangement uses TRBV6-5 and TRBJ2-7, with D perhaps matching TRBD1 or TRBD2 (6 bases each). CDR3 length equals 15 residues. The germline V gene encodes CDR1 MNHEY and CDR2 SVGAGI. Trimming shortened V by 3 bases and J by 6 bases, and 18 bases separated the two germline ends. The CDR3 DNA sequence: TGTGCCAGCAGTTATGGGGGGCTTGGGTCGGGCGAGCAGTACTTC. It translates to CASSYGGLGSGEQYF.

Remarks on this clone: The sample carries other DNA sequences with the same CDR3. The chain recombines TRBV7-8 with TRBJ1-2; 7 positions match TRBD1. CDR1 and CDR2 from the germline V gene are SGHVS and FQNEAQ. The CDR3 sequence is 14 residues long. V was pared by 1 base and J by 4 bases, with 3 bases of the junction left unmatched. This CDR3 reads CASSLDRGAYGYTF. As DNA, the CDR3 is TGTGCCAGCAGCTTAGACAGGGGCGCCTATGGCTACACCTTC.

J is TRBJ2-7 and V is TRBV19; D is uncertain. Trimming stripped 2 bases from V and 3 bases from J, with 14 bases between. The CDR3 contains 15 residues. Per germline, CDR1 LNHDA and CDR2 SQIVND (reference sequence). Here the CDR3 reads CASSISPDSFYEQYF. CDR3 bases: TGTGCCAGTAGTATAAGTCCTGACTCTTTCTACGAGCAGTACTTC. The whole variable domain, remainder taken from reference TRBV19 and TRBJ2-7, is DGGITQSPKYLFRKEGQNVTLSCEQNLNHDAMYWYRQDPGQGLRLIYYSQIVNDFQKGDIAEGYSVSREKKESFPLTVTSAQKNPTAFYLCASSISPDSFYEQYFGPGTRLTVT.

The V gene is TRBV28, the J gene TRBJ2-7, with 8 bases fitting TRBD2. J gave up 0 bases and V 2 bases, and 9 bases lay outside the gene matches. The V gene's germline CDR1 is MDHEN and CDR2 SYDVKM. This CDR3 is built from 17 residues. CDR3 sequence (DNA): TGTGCCAGCAGTTTACCCGCGGGGGGCGATAGCTCCTACGAGCAGTACTTC. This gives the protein CASSLPAGGDSSYEQYF.

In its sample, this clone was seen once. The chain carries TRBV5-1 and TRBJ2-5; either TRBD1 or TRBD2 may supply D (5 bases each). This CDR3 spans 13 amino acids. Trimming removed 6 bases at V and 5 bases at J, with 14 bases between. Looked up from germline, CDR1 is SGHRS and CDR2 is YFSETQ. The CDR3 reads CASTYEGPETQYF. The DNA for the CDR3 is TGCGCCAGCACCTATGAGGGGCCGGAGACCCAGTACTTC.

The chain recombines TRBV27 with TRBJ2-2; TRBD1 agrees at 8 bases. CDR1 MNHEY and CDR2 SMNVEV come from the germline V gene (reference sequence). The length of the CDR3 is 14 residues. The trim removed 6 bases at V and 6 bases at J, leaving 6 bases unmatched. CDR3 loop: CASSLTGEAGELFF. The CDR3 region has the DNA TGTGCCAGCAGCCTGACAGGGGAGGCCGGGGAGCTGTTTTTT.

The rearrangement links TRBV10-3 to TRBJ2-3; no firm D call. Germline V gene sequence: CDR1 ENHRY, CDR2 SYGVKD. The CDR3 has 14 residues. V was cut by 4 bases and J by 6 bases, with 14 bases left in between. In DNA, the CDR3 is TGTGCCATCAGTGCAGAGCTTGCCGGGGATACGCAGTATTTT. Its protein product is CAISAELAGDTQYF.

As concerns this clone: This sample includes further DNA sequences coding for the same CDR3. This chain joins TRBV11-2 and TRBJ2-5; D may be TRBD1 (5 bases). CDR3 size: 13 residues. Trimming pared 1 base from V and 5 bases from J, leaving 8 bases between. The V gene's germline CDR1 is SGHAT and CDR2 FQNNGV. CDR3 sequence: CASSLGTLETQYF. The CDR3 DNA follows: TGTGCCAGCAGCTTAGGGACACTTGAGACCCAGTACTTC.

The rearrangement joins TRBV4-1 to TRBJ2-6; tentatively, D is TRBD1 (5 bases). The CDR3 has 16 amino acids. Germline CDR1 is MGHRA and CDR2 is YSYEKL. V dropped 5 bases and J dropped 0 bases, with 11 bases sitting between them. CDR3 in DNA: TGCGCCAGCAGCGATCAGGGTCTCTCTGGGGCCAACGTCCTGACTTTC. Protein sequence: CASSDQGLSGANVLTF.

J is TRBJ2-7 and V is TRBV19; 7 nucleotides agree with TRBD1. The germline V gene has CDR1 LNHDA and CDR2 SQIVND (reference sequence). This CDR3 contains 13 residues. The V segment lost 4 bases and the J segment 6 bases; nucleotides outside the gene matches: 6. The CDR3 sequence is CASSTDRAGEQYF. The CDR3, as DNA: TGTGCCAGTAGTACAGACAGGGCGGGCGAGCAGTACTTC. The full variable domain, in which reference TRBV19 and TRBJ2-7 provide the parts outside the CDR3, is DGGITQSPKYLFRKEGQNVTLSCEQNLNHDAMYWYRQDPGQGLRLIYYSQIVNDFQKGDIAEGYSVSREKKESFPLTVTSAQKNPTAFYLCASSTDRAGEQYFGPGTRLTVT.

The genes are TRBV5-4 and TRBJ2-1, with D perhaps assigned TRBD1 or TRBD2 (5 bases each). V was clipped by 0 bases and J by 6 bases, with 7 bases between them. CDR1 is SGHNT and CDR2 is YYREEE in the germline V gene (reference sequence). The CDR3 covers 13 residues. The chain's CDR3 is CASSLAGTNEQFF. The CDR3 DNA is TGTGCCAGCAGCTTGGCGGGGACCAATGAGCAGTTCTTC.

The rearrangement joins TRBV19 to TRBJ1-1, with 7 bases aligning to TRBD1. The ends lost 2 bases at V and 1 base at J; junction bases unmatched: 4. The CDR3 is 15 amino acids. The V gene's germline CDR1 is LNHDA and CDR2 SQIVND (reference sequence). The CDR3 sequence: CASSILAGGNTEAFF. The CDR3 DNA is TGTGCCAGTAGTATATTGGCAGGGGGGAACACTGAAGCTTTCTTT.

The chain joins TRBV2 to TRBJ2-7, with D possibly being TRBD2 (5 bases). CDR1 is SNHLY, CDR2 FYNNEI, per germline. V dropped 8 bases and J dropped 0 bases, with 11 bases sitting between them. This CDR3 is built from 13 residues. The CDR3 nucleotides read TGTGCCAGCTCGCCGACTATCTCCTACGAGCAGTACTTC. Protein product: CASSPTISYEQYF.

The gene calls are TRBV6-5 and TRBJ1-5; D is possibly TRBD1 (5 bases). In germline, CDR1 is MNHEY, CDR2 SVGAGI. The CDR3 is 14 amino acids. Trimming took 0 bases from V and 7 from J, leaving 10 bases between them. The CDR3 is CASSYSPGVQPQHF. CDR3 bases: TGTGCCAGCAGTTACTCGCCGGGGGTGCAGCCCCAGCATTTT.

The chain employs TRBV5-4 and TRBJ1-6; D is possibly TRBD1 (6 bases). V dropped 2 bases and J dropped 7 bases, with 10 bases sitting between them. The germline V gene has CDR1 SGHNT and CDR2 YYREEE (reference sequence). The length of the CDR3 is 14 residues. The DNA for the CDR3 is TGTGCCAGCAGCTTACAGGGAGGGAATTCACCCCTCCACTTT. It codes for CASSLQGGNSPLHF.

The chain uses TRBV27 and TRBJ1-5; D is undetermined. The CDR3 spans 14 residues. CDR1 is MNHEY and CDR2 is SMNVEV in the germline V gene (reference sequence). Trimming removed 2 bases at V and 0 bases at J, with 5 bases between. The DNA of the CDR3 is TGTGCCAGCAGTTTACAAGTTAGCAATCAGCCCCAGCATTTT. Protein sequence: CASSLQVSNQPQHF.

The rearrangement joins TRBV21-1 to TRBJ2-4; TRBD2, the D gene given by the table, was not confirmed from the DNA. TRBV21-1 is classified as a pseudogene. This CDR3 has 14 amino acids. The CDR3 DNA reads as TGTGCCAGCAGCAAAGTACGACTGGCAAACATTCAGTACTTC. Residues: CASSKVRLANIQYF.

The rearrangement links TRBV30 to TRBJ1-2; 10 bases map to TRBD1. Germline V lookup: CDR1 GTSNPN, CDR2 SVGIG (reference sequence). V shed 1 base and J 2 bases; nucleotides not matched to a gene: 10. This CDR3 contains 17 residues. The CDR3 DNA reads TGTGCCTGGAGTGGCGGGGACAGGGGTGTTCCCAACTATGGCTACACCTTC. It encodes CAWSGGDRGVPNYGYTF.